Each of the 2 T cell receptor beta chains below was sequenced from the same sample in a study of OX40 agonist ivuxolimab in advanced cancers. Library prep was done by the immunoSEQ multiplex PCR assay. TCRdb obtained this table from immuneACCESS and retained in-frame rearrangements with V and J assigned. These tables miss some clones; where compared with another copy, unresolved V genes account for less than half of the shortfall, and the remainder is unexplained. The sample table shows under 20,000 clones, and 80% to 90% are seen once. The ten biggest clones cover about 14% of the sample. The starting material was CD4+ or CD8+ T cells sorted from blood, obtained in a trial of the OX40 agonist ivuxolimab. The receptors come from an adult with an advanced solid tumor such as melanoma, head and neck, liver or kidney cancer.

The chain links TRBV5-1 to TRBJ2-1; 10 bases match TRBD1. Unmatched junction bases numbered 4, after V lost 4 bases and J lost 0 bases. Per the germline V gene, CDR1 is SGHRS and CDR2 is YFSETQ. CDR3 length: 16 amino acids. The CDR3 region has the DNA TGCGCCAGCAGCGACTGGGACAGGGGCTCCTACAATGAGCAGTTCTTC. Translating gives CASSDWDRGSYNEQFF.

In this sample, this clone turned up once. This chain connects TRBV6-5 to TRBJ2-2, with D tentatively TRBD1 or TRBD2 (5 bases each). The ends were cut back, 2 bases at V and 0 bases at J, with 10 bases in the middle. The CDR3 covers 16 residues. CDR1 is MNHEY, CDR2 SVGAGI, per germline. CDR3 sequence: CASSYVWGTNTGELFF. CDR3 nucleotides: TGTGCCAGCAGTTACGTGTGGGGGACGAACACCGGGGAGCTGTTTTTT.